This T cell receptor (beta chain) was captured by sequencing in a study of T cell responses to AZD1222 COVID-19 vaccine. Study conclusions and caveats: Spike was spanned by vaccine-associated CD4 TCRs, which were dominant at 160-218 and 743-854.

A note on this clone: The antigen is not known.

Only in-frame clones appear in the TCRdb table, and some are missing; sequencing was by immunoSEQ multiplex PCR. Among 65,000 to 75,000 clones listed, 88% were seen once. Unmatched junction bases numbered 9, after V lost 3 bases and J lost 2 bases. This CDR3 spans 17 amino acids. Germline CDR1 is SEHNR and CDR2 is FQNEAQ (reference sequence). The V and J genes are TRBV7-9 and TRBJ2-2; 7 nucleotides line up with TRBD2. This TCR was sampled from an adult who received the MenACWY meningococcal vaccine as a control. This sample comprised peripheral blood, obtained 28 days after the second dose of the MenACWY control vaccine. DNA of the CDR3: TGTGCCAGCAGCTTTTCTAGCGGATCGACTAACACCGGGGAGCTGTTTTTT. It translates to CASSFSSGSTNTGELFF.